The 13 T cell receptor beta chains below all came from one sample that was sequenced in a study of T cell responses to AZD1222 COVID-19 vaccine. Produced via immunoSEQ multiplex PCR; TCRdb's table is partial and in-frame only. The table has approximately 120,000 clones, 80% to 90% seen once. This sample comprised peripheral blood, obtained on day 0 of AZD1222 vaccination. Source of these receptors: an adult in good health.

The chain recombines TRBV6-6 with TRBJ1-1; D not resolved. CDR1 is MNHNY, CDR2 SVGAGI, per germline (reference sequence). Trimming left V 0 bases short and J 4 bases short, with 6 bases between. The CDR3 has 13 residues. The CDR3 DNA sequence: TGTGCCAGCAGTTACTCGGTTGGCACTGAAGCTTTCTTT. This sequence encodes CASSYSVGTEAFF.

This chain links TRBV7-9 with TRBJ1-2; D perhaps matches TRBD1 (6 bases). Germline values: CDR1 SEHNR, CDR2 FQNEAQ (reference sequence). This CDR3 is 13 amino acids long. V was shortened by 5 bases and J by 8 bases, with 15 bases between the two germline ends. The CDR3 DNA reads as TGTGCCAGCAGCCACGCGGGGGCAGAGGGCTACACCTTC. This translates into CASSHAGAEGYTF.

J is TRBJ1-4 and V is TRBV10-3, with 8 bases aligning to TRBD1. Per the germline V gene, CDR1 is ENHRY and CDR2 is SYGVKD. CDR3 length: 16 amino acids. V lost 10 bases to trimming and J lost 1 base; unmatched junction nucleotides: 11. The CDR3 nucleotides are TGTGCCACCCGGGGATTACAGGGGGAAACTAATGAAAAACTGTTTTTT. Translating it yields CATRGLQGETNEKLFF.

The chain links TRBV20-1 to TRBJ2-1; D could derive from TRBD1 or TRBD2 (6 bases each). Germline CDR1 DFQATT, CDR2 SNEGSKA (reference sequence). The ends were cut back, 6 bases at V and 7 bases at J, with 10 bases in the middle. The CDR3 spans 11 residues. The CDR3 reads CSARGRNEQFF. The CDR3 bases are TGCAGTGCAAGGGGGAGGAATGAGCAGTTCTTC.

The chain links TRBV7-9 to TRBJ2-3; D is uncertain. The length of the CDR3 is 14 residues. V was trimmed by 3 bases and J by 4 bases, leaving 11 bases between them. From germline, CDR1 is SEHNR and CDR2 FQNEAQ (reference sequence). The DNA of the CDR3 is TGTGCCAGCAGCTTCGGAATAGCAGCAGATACGCAGTATTTT. Residues: CASSFGIAADTQYF. The complete variable domain, with remaining parts taken from reference TRBV7-9 and TRBJ2-3, reads DTGVSQNPRHKITKRGQNVTFRCDPISEHNRLYWYRQTLGQGPEFLTYFQNEAQLEKSRLLSDRFSAERPKGSFSTLEIQRTEQGDSAMYLCASSFGIAADTQYFGPGTRLTVL.

V and J are TRBV6-5 and TRBJ1-5; D is unclear. The CDR3 consists of 12 residues. The germline V gene encodes CDR1 MNHEY and CDR2 SVGAGI. V lost 6 bases, J lost 4 bases, and 7 bases lay in between. The CDR3 bases are TGTGCCAGCAGAACGGGGAATCAGCCCCAGCATTTT. This translates into CASRTGNQPQHF.

The genes are TRBV5-4 and TRBJ2-2; tentatively, D is TRBD1 or TRBD2 (5 bases each). Trimming took 4 bases from V and 5 from J, leaving 27 bases between them. This CDR3 has 19 residues. Looked up from germline, CDR1 is SGHNT and CDR2 is YYREEE (reference sequence). DNA for the CDR3: TGTGCCAGCAGCAAGCTCCGGACACGGACGGACTTAGGTACCGGGGAGCTGTTTTTT. This encodes CASSKLRTRTDLGTGELFF.

The genes are TRBV11-3 and TRBJ1-2; D perhaps matches TRBD1 (5 bases). The CDR3 length is 13 residues. V lost 3 bases, J lost 10 bases, and 15 bases lay in between. Germline CDR1 and CDR2: SGHNT and YENEEA. The CDR3 nucleotides are TGTGCCAGCAGCTTTGCTGCGGGGGAGTACTACACCTTC. As protein: CASSFAAGEYYTF.

On this clone itself: Distinct nucleotide sequences in the sample also encode this CDR3. The chain combines TRBV19 with TRBJ1-2; the D is unclear. CDR1 is LNHDA and CDR2 is SQIVND in the germline V gene (reference sequence). This CDR3 region has 13 residues. Trimming cost V 3 bases and J 5 bases, with 10 bases left between them. CDR3 DNA sequence: TGTGCCAGTAGTATGAGAGCGGATTATGGCTACACCTTC. Translated, it gives CASSMRADYGYTF. The entire variable domain, with the rest obtained from reference TRBV19 and TRBJ1-2, is as follows: DGGITQSPKYLFRKEGQNVTLSCEQNLNHDAMYWYRQDPGQGLRLIYYSQIVNDFQKGDIAEGYSVSREKKESFPLTVTSAQKNPTAFYLCASSMRADYGYTFGSGTRLTVV.

The genes are TRBV5-1 and TRBJ2-5, with 9 bases matching TRBD2. The V segment lost 0 bases and the J segment 4 bases; nucleotides outside the gene matches: 4. Germline V gene data show CDR1 as SGHRS and CDR2 as YFSETQ. The CDR3 loop spans 15 amino acids. CDR3 residues: CASSLAPSGTETQYF. DNA for the CDR3: TGCGCCAGCAGCTTGGCCCCTAGCGGGACAGAGACCCAGTACTTC.

This chain links TRBV2 with TRBJ2-1, with a weak D call TRBD1 (6 bases). V was clipped by 6 bases and J by 7 bases, with 16 bases between them. Germline V lookup: CDR1 SNHLY, CDR2 FYNNEI. This CDR3 spans 14 amino acids. The CDR3 spells CASRSLGGKNEQFF. Here the CDR3 DNA reads TGTGCCAGCAGGTCGCTAGGGGGTAAGAATGAGCAGTTCTTC. The variable domain in full, completed from reference TRBV2 and TRBJ2-1, reads EPEVTQTPSHQVTQMGQEVILRCVPISNHLYFYWYRQILGQKVEFLVSFYNNEISEKSEIFDDQFSVERPDGSNFTLKIRSTKLEDSAMYFCASRSLGGKNEQFFGPGTRLTVL.

J is TRBJ1-2 and V is TRBV28; no firm D call. CDR1 and CDR2 (germline): MDHEN, SYDVKM. Trimming cost V 7 bases and J 7 bases, with 13 bases left between them. The CDR3 has 12 amino acids. The CDR3 sequence is CASTLEEGGYTF. DNA of the CDR3: TGTGCCAGCACCTTGGAGGAGGGTGGCTACACCTTC.

The chain uses TRBV19 and TRBJ1-2, with D hard to call. Germline V gene lookup returns CDR1 LNHDA and CDR2 SQIVND (reference sequence). The V gene lost 5 bases and the J gene lost 4 bases, with 20 bases spanning the gap. CDR3 length equals 16 residues. CDR3: CASSYTYTIRGYGYTF. In DNA form, the CDR3 reads TGTGCCAGTAGTTATACCTACACTATTCGGGGCTATGGCTACACCTTC.